What follows are 28 T cell receptor beta chains derived from one specimen sequenced in a study of beta chain features in type 1 diabetes. Study conclusions and caveats: In all four CD4+ subsets, TCRB CDR3 length was significantly, moderately reduced in type 1 diabetes.

Their recognized antigens are unknown. The authors reverse transcribed all of the isolated RNA, so sequencing captured expressed TCRB transcripts. The protocol was immunoSEQ multiplex PCR, while the TCRdb copy is restricted to in-frame clones and leaves out a portion. The data show 250,000 to 350,000 clones, over 14% seen once. Sequencing used naive CD4+ T cells from blood. These receptors all come from a man between 18 and 29 years old with type 1 diabetes.

This clone showed up just a few times. The chain links TRBV28 to TRBJ2-2; TRBD2 aligns across 8 bases. The CDR3 sequence is 17 residues long. Germline V gives CDR1 MDHEN, CDR2 SYDVKM. V shed 4 bases, J shed 4 bases, and the junction held 11 bases outside the gene matches. CDR3 region: CASSSSVPSGSTGELFF. The CDR3 region has the DNA TGTGCCAGCAGTTCCTCGGTACCTAGCGGGTCCACCGGGGAGCTGTTTTTT.

J is TRBJ2-1 and V is TRBV7-8; 13 bases align to TRBD2. The J segment lost 8 bases and the V segment lost 6 bases, leaving 7 bases of the junction unmatched. This CDR3 has 15 amino acids. Germline CDR1 is SGHVS and CDR2 is FQNEAQ. The CDR3 DNA follows: TGTGCCAGCAGAACACTAGCGGGAGGGCCATATGAGCAGTTCTTC. This encodes CASRTLAGGPYEQFF.

V gene TRBV7-2 combines with J gene TRBJ2-1, with TRBD2 identical over 7 bases. In germline, CDR1 is SGHTA, CDR2 FQGNSA. V shed 4 bases, J shed 3 bases, and the junction held 6 bases outside the gene matches. The CDR3 runs to 15 residues. The CDR3 spells CASSSSSGLYNEQFF. For the CDR3, the DNA is TGTGCCAGCAGCTCGTCTAGCGGACTCTACAATGAGCAGTTCTTC.

V gene TRBV7-2 combines with J gene TRBJ2-1, with TRBD2 matching 8 bases. V was pared by 2 bases and J by 8 bases, with 8 bases of the junction left unmatched. This CDR3 contains 15 residues. Germline assignment: CDR1 SGHTA and CDR2 FQGNSA. The CDR3 DNA sequence: TGTGCCAGCAGCTTACCGGGGGGGCCCGGGGATGAGCAGTTCTTC. It specifies CASSLPGGPGDEQFF.

This chain joins TRBV5-4 and TRBJ2-7, with a possible D match to TRBD1 (5 bases). The germline CDR1 and CDR2 sequences are SGHNT and YYREEE (reference sequence). V lost 0 bases, J lost 1 base, and 14 bases lay in between. CDR3 length equals 16 residues. CDR3 DNA sequence: TGTGCCAGCAGCTTGGGTACAGGCACCTTATCCTACGAGCAGTACTTC. Translating gives CASSLGTGTLSYEQYF.

In its sample, this clone was seen a few times. The genes are TRBV5-1 and TRBJ1-2; D not resolved. This CDR3 is built from 14 residues. The ends were cut back, 2 bases at V and 5 bases at J, with 13 bases in the middle. Germline assignment: CDR1 SGHRS and CDR2 YFSETQ. The CDR3 nucleotides are TGCGCCAGCAGCTTCCACCCGACGGAGTATGGCTACACCTTC. This codes for CASSFHPTEYGYTF.

This chain links TRBV4-3 with TRBJ2-1; 7 nucleotides match TRBD2. V lost 0 bases, J lost 7 bases, and 6 bases stayed unmatched. This CDR3 is built from 15 residues. CDR1 and CDR2 (germline): LGHNA, YSLEER. The CDR3 DNA sequence: TGCGCCAGCAGCCAAGATATAGGACTAGTGAATGAGCAGTTCTTC. As protein: CASSQDIGLVNEQFF.

The CDR3 reads CASSVTSGRTDTQYF. The CDR3 DNA is TGTGCCAGCAGTGTGACTAGCGGTAGGACAGATACGCAGTATTTT. The gene calls are TRBV25-1 and TRBJ2-3, with 9 positions matching TRBD2. The CDR3 covers 15 residues. V shed 4 bases, J shed 3 bases, and the junction held 5 bases outside the gene matches. Germline lookup yields CDR1 MGHDK and CDR2 SYGVNS.

This clone was picked up a small number of times. Here the CDR3 DNA reads TGTGCCAGCAGTAACCGGGAGGCCTACGAGCAGTACTTC. Encoded protein: CASSNREAYEQYF. The chain employs TRBV6-1 and TRBJ2-7; 7 bases line up with TRBD2. Looked up from germline, CDR1 is MNHNS and CDR2 is SASEGT. Trimming removed 5 bases from V and 2 bases from J; junction bases left unmatched: 3. CDR3 length equals 13 residues.

This clone was seen only a few times. V usage is TRBV19 and J usage is TRBJ2-7; the D gene is possibly TRBD2 (6 bases). Germline V gives CDR1 LNHDA, CDR2 SQIVND (reference sequence). V lost 9 bases and J lost 1, with 19 bases in between. The CDR3 is made up of 15 amino acids. CDR3 in amino acids: CARPFLPGVSYEQYF. The CDR3 DNA is TGTGCCAGACCGTTCTTACCGGGGGTGTCCTACGAGCAGTACTTC.

In its sample, this clone was seen a few times. The rearrangement uses TRBV7-2 and TRBJ1-1, with D possibly TRBD1 on 6 matching bases. The V gene lost 6 bases and the J gene lost 3 bases, with 11 bases spanning the gap. CDR3 length: 13 residues. Germline V CDR1 and CDR2: SGHTA, FQGNSA. DNA of the CDR3: TGTGCCAGCAGACAGCCAGGGGACACTGAAGCTTTCTTT. This translates into CASRQPGDTEAFF.

The genes are TRBV5-1 and TRBJ2-4; 8 bases line up with TRBD1. J lost 1 base, V lost 0 bases, and 6 bases had no gene match. The CDR3 consists of 17 residues. Germline values: CDR1 SGHRS, CDR2 YFSETQ. This chain's CDR3 is CASSLGQGTFAKNIQYF. The CDR3 region has the DNA TGCGCCAGCAGCTTGGGACAGGGGACATTCGCCAAAAACATTCAGTACTTC.

The gene calls are TRBV6-4 and TRBJ1-4; perhaps TRBD1 as D (5 bases). Trimming pared 4 bases from V and 7 bases from J, leaving 13 bases between. This CDR3 spans 14 amino acids. From germline, CDR1 is MRHNA and CDR2 SNTAGT. The CDR3 DNA follows: TGTGCCAGCAGTGTCGACCCGGGGGGTGAAAAACTGTTTTTT. Protein: CASSVDPGGEKLFF.

The sample holds a few counts of this clone. The chain joins TRBV15 to TRBJ2-1; D ambiguous. Trimming shortened V by 0 bases and J by 8 bases, and 8 bases separated the two germline ends. The germline gives CDR1 LNHNV, CDR2 YYDKDF (reference sequence). The CDR3 runs to 13 residues. The CDR3 loop reads CATSRDLRYEQFF. As DNA, the CDR3 is TGTGCCACCAGCAGAGATTTGCGATATGAGCAGTTCTTC.

This clone occurred a few times. CDR3 in amino acids: CASSYGFSASSYEQYF. In DNA, the CDR3 is TGTGCCAGCAGTTACGGTTTTAGCGCGAGCTCCTACGAGCAGTACTTC. V gene TRBV6-5 combines with J gene TRBJ2-7; D might be TRBD2 (5 bases). Germline V lookup: CDR1 MNHEY, CDR2 SVGAGI. There are 16 residues in the CDR3. Trimming removed 2 bases at V and 0 bases at J, with 14 bases between.

The rearrangement links TRBV4-1 to TRBJ1-1; D call uncertain. Deletions cut 2 bases from V and 4 bases from J, with 14 bases between. Germline V gene lookup returns CDR1 MGHRA and CDR2 YSYEKL. The CDR3 has 15 amino acids. In DNA, the CDR3 is TGCGCCAGCAGCCAACCTAGAATGGGTCCCACTGAAGCTTTCTTT. It specifies CASSQPRMGPTEAFF.

This clone was picked up a small number of times. V gene TRBV6-5 combines with J gene TRBJ2-7; 8 bases are a match to TRBD2. After removal of 8 bases from V and 2 bases from J, the junction contained 8 bases not matched to a gene. Germline lookup yields CDR1 MNHEY and CDR2 SVGAGI. This CDR3 has 14 amino acids. DNA of the CDR3: TGTGCCAGCGGGACGGGAGGGCATGCCTACGAGCAGTACTTC. Amino acid sequence: CASGTGGHAYEQYF.

The rearrangement links TRBV30 to TRBJ2-6; weak D call: TRBD1 (6 bases). The CDR3 is 15 amino acids. The germline V gene has CDR1 GTSNPN and CDR2 SVGIG (reference sequence). V was pared by 2 bases and J by 1 base, with 9 bases between. The CDR3 DNA reads TGTGCCTGGAGTTGGGGGCGATCTGGGGCCAACGTCCTGACTTTC. Protein product: CAWSWGRSGANVLTF. Drawing the rest from reference TRBV30 and TRBJ2-6, the complete variable domain is SQTIHQWPATLVQPVGSPLSLECTVEGTSNPNLYWYRQAAGRGLQLLFYSVGIGQISSEVPQNLSASRPQDRQFILSSKKLLLSDSGFYLCAWSWGRSGANVLTFGAGSRLTVL.

The chain combines TRBV7-9 with TRBJ2-1; TRBD1 matches 7 bases. V was clipped by 5 bases and J by 7 bases; unmatched bases: 5. CDR3 length equals 13 residues. CDR1 is SEHNR and CDR2 is FQNEAQ in the germline V gene (reference sequence). CDR3 nucleotide sequence: TGTGCCAGCAGCACCTACAGGGGTAATGAGCAGTTCTTC. It specifies CASSTYRGNEQFF.

The chain is built from TRBV29-1 and TRBJ2-7; 12 nucleotides match TRBD2. Germline-derived CDR1 and CDR2 are SQVTM and ANQGSEA. This CDR3 spans 18 amino acids. The ends lost 7 bases at V and 2 bases at J; junction bases unmatched: 18. The CDR3 sequence is CSAGHAGTSGSSPYEQYF. CDR3 in DNA: TGCAGCGCCGGACACGCAGGGACTAGCGGGTCAAGTCCCTACGAGCAGTACTTC.

This clone was found once. The chain links TRBV6-5 to TRBJ1-4; D not resolved. Trimming pared 6 bases from V and 5 bases from J, leaving 10 bases between. The CDR3 totals 13 residues. Germline V gene lookup returns CDR1 MNHEY and CDR2 SVGAGI. The CDR3 protein is CASSWAPNEKLFF. Here the CDR3 DNA reads TGTGCCAGCAGCTGGGCTCCGAATGAAAAACTGTTTTTT.

This clone appeared a few times. The V call is TRBV7-2, the J call TRBJ1-2, with 10 bases identical to TRBD1. Germline assignment: CDR1 SGHTA and CDR2 FQGNSA. V was pared by 6 bases and J by 5 bases, with 6 bases of the junction left unmatched. The length of the CDR3 is 14 residues. The CDR3 DNA follows: TGTGCCAGCAGTTGGGACAGGGGTCGGTATGGCTACACCTTC. Its translation: CASSWDRGRYGYTF.

The gene calls are TRBV30 and TRBJ1-3, with D tentatively TRBD1 (6 bases). V gave up 3 bases and J gave up 4 bases, with 16 bases separating them. CDR3 size: 15 residues. The germline V gene encodes CDR1 GTSNPN and CDR2 SVGIG (reference sequence). CDR3 coding DNA: TGTGCCTGGAGCCCGGACGAAGGGGGAGGAAACACCATATATTTT. This sequence encodes CAWSPDEGGGNTIYF.

The table lists this clone with a few counts. The chain is built from TRBV5-1 and TRBJ2-1; D unclear. V lost 0 bases to trimming and J lost 13 bases, with 8 bases between them. The V gene's germline CDR1 is SGHRS and CDR2 YFSETQ. This CDR3 contains 11 residues. CDR3 in DNA: TGCGCCAGCAGCTTGGCCGGCGGCCAGTTCTTC. This codes for CASSLAGGQFF.

This chain uses TRBV30 with TRBJ2-7; TRBD1 might be the D (5 bases). This CDR3 contains 15 residues. CDR1 GTSNPN and CDR2 SVGIG come from the germline V gene (reference sequence). V lost 1 base and J 0 bases, leaving 13 bases between the germline ends. The CDR3 spells CAWSGGSESSYEQYF. In nucleotides, the CDR3 is TGTGCCTGGAGTGGGGGCAGTGAGAGCTCCTACGAGCAGTACTTC.

The J gene is TRBJ2-7, the V gene TRBV6-6; unclear D gene. The CDR3 totals 15 residues. CDR1 is MNHNY and CDR2 is SVGAGI in the germline V gene (reference sequence). Trimming took off 0 bases at V and 5 bases at J, with 14 bases between the two ends. The CDR3 DNA sequence: TGTGCCAGCAGTTACTCGAAGAGCTTACGTCACGAGCAGTACTTC. Translated: CASSYSKSLRHEQYF.

The sample holds a few counts of this clone. The V gene is TRBV27, the J gene TRBJ2-3, with TRBD1 as a possible D gene (6 bases). Per the germline V gene, CDR1 is MNHEY and CDR2 is SMNVEV (reference sequence). The CDR3 contains 13 residues. Trimming removed 6 bases from V and 2 bases from J, with 9 bases in between. CDR3 nucleotide sequence: TGTGCCAGCAGGACAGGTGACACAGATACGCAGTATTTT. Encoded protein: CASRTGDTDTQYF.

This sequence joins TRBV28 and TRBJ1-4; tentatively, D is TRBD1 (5 bases). The CDR3 is 11 amino acids. Deletions cut 10 bases from V and 8 bases from J, with 11 bases between. The germline CDR1 and CDR2 sequences are MDHEN and SYDVKM. The CDR3 region is CATYGGEKLFF. CDR3 DNA sequence: TGTGCCACATACGGGGGGGAAAAACTGTTTTTT.